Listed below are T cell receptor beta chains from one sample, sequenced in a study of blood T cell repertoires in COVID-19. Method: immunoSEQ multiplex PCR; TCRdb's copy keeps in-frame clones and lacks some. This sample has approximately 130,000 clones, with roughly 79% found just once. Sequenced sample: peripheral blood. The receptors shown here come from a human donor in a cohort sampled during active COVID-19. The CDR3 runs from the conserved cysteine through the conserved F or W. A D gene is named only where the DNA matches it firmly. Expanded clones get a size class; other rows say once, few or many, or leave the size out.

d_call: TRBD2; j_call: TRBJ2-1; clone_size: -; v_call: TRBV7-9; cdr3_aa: CASSFASGSYNEQFF; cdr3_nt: TGTGCCAGCAGCTTCGCTAGCGGGAGTTACAATGAGCAGTTCTTC
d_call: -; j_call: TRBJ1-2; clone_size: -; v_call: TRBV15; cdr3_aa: CATRRSDGLGDYGYTF; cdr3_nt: TGTGCCACCAGGAGATCGGACGGCCTCGGGGACTATGGCTACACCTTC
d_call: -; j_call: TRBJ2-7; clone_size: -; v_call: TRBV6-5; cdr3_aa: CASRGPGRSGYEQYF; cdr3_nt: TGTGCCAGCAGGGGCCCCGGACGCAGCGGCTACGAGCAGTACTTC
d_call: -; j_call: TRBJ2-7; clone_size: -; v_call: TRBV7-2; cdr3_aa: CASSFWTEREQYF; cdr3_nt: TGTGCCAGCAGCTTCTGGACAGAGCGCGAGCAGTACTTC
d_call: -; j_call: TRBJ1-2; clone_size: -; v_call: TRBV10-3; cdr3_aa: CAISAGDGYTF; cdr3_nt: TGTGCCATCAGTGCGGGGGATGGCTACACCTTC
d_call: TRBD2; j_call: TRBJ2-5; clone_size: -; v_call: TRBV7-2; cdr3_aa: CASSLSSGRPETQYF; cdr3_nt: TGTGCCAGCAGCTTGTCCAGCGGGAGGCCTGAGACCCAGTACTTC
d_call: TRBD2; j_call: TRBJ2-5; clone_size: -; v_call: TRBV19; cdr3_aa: CASSGGTSGSEETQYF; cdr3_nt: TGTGCCAGTAGTGGGGGGACTAGCGGGAGTGAAGAGACCCAGTACTTC
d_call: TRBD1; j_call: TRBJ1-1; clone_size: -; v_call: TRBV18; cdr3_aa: CASSQQGPMDTEAFF; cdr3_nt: TGTGCCAGCTCACAACAGGGGCCCATGGACACTGAAGCTTTCTTT
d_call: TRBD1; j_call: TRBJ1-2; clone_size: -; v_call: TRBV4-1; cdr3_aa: CASSPGPLYSGTAYGYTF; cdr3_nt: TGCGCCAGCAGCCCAGGCCCTCTCTATTCCGGGACAGCCTATGGCTACACCTTC
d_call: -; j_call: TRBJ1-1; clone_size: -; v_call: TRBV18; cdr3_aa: CASSHQSGGAFF; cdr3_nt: TGTGCCAGCTCGCACCAGTCCGGAGGAGCTTTCTTT
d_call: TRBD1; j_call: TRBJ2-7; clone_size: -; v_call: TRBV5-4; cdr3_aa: CASSGDRGGSYEQYF; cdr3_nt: TGTGCCAGCAGCGGGGACAGGGGCGGCTCCTACGAGCAGTACTTC
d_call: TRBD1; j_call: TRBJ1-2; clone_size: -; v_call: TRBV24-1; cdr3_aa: CAVGQGAFGYTF; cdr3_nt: TGTGCCGTAGGACAGGGGGCGTTTGGCTACACCTTC
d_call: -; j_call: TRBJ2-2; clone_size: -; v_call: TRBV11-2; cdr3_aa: CASSPWTNLGSPKAGELFF; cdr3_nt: TGTGCCAGCAGCCCCTGGACAAATCTGGGGTCGCCCAAAGCGGGGGAGCTGTTTTTT
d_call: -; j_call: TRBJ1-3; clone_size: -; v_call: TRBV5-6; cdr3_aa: CASSFGSVGEAGNTIYF; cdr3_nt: TGTGCCAGCAGCTTCGGGTCTGTTGGGGAGGCTGGAAACACCATATATTTT
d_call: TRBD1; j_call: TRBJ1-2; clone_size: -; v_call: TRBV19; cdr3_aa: CASTQQGEIYGYTF; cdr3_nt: TGTGCCAGTACTCAACAGGGGGAAATCTATGGCTACACCTTC
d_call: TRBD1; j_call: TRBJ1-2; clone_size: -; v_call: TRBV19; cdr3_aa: CASSMDRRYGYTF; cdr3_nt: TGTGCCAGTAGTATGGACAGGCGCTATGGCTACACCTTC
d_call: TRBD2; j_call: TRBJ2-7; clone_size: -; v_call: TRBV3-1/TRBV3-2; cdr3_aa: CASSYLAGGVGEQYF; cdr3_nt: TGTGCCAGCAGCTATCTAGCGGGTGGGGTGGGAGAGCAGTACTTC
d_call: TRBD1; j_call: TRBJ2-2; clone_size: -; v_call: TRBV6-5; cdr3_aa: CASTRGQGLTGELFF; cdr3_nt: TGTGCCTCAACAAGGGGACAGGGATTAACCGGGGAGCTGTTTTTT
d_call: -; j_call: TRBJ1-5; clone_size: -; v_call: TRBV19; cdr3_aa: CASSTDSTYQPQHF; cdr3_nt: TGTGCCAGTAGTACCGACAGTACTTATCAGCCCCAGCATTTT
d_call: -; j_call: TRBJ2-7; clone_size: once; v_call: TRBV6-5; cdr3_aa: CASSPPAALYEQYF; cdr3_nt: TGTGCCAGCAGTCCTCCGGCGGCCCTCTACGAGCAGTACTTC
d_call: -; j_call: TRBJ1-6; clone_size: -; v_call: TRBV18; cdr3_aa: CASSPVSQYNSPLHF; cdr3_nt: TGTGCCAGCTCACCAGTGTCGCAGTATAATTCACCCCTCCACTTT
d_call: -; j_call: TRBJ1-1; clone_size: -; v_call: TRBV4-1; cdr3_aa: CASSRRPPNTEAFF; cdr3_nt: TGCGCCAGCAGCAGGAGGCCCCCGAACACTGAAGCTTTCTTT
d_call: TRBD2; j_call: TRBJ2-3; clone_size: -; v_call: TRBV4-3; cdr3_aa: CASSQGTSGSRADTQYF; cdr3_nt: TGCGCCAGCAGCCAAGGGACTAGCGGGAGTAGGGCAGATACGCAGTATTTT
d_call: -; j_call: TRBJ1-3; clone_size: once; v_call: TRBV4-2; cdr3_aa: CASSQDRRAGNTIYF; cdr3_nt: TGTGCCAGCAGCCAAGATCGCAGGGCTGGAAACACCATATATTTT
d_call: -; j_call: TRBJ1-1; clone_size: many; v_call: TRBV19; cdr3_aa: CASRRTGQMNTEAFF; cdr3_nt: TGTGCCAGTAGACGTACGGGACAAATGAACACTGAAGCTTTCTTT
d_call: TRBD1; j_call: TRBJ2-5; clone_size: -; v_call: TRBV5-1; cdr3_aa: CASISGQGPQETQYF; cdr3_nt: TGCGCCAGCATTTCGGGACAGGGGCCCCAAGAGACCCAGTACTTC
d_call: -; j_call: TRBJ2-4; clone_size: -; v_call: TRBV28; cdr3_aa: CASSFSRNIQYF; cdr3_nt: TGTGCCAGCAGTTTTTCCAGAAACATTCAGTACTTC
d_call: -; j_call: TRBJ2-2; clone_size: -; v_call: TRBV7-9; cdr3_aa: CASSLGTVAGELFF; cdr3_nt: TGTGCCAGCAGCTTAGGGACAGTCGCCGGGGAGCTGTTTTTT
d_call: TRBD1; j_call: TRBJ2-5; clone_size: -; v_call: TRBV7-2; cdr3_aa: CASSLDAGTGGETQYF; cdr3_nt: TGTGCCAGCAGCTTAGATGCCGGGACAGGGGGAGAGACCCAGTACTTC
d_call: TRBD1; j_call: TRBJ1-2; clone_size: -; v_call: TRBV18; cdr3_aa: CASSLSTRQGEGYTF; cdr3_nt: TGTGCCAGCTCACTCTCCACAAGACAGGGAGAAGGCTACACCTTC
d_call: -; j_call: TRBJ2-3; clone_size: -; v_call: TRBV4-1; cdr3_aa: CASSPEWTLALYTQYF; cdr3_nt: TGCGCCAGCAGCCCTGAGTGGACCCTAGCACTTTATACGCAGTATTTT
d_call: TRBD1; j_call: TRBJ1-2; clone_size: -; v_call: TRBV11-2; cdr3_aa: CASSLRTGANYGYTF; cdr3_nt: TGTGCCAGCAGCTTGAGGACAGGGGCTAACTATGGCTACACCTTC
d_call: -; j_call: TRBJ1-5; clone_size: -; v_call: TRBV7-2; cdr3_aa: CASSLARADNQPQHF; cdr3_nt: TGTGCCAGCAGCTTAGCGCGGGCAGACAATCAGCCCCAGCATTTT
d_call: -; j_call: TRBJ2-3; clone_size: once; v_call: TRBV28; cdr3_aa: CASREYRADTQYF; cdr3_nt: TGTGCCAGCAGAGAATATAGAGCAGATACGCAGTATTTT
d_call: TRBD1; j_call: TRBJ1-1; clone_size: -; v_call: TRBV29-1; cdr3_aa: CSVVRGRVTEAFF; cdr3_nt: TGCAGCGTTGTCAGGGGGCGCGTCACTGAAGCTTTCTTT
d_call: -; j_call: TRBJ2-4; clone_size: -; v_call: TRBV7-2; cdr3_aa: CASSSDSTGNIQYF; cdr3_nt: TGTGCCAGCAGCTCCGACTCCACCGGGAACATTCAGTACTTC
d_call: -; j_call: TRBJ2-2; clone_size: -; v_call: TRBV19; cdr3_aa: CASSIPRIPGELFF; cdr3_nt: TGTGCCAGTAGTATTCCTAGAATCCCCGGGGAGCTGTTTTTT
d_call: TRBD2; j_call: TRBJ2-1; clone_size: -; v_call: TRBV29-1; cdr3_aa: CSVDTSGIDNEQFF; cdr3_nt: TGCAGCGTTGATACTAGCGGGATCGACAATGAGCAGTTCTTC
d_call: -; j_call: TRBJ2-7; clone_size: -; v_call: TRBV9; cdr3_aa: CASSVEQGISGEQYF; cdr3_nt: TGTGCCAGCAGCGTGGAGCAGGGGATTTCCGGAGAGCAGTACTTC
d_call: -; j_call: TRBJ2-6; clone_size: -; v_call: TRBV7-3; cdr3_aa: CASNLPGGNSGANVLTF; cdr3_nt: TGTGCCAGCAACCTCCCGGGGGGCAACTCTGGGGCCAACGTCCTGACTTTC
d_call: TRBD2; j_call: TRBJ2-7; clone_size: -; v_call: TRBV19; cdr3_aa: CASSVTSDSYEQYF; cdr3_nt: TGTGCCAGTAGTGTCACTAGCGATTCCTACGAGCAGTACTTC
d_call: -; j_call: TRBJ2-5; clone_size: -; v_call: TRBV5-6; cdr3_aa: CASSLPQETQYF; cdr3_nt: TGTGCCAGCAGCCTTCCGCAAGAGACCCAGTACTTC
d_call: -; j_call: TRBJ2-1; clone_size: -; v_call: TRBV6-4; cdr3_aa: CASSDSSVSDEQFF; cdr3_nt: TGTGCCAGCAGTGACTCGTCAGTTAGCGATGAGCAGTTCTTC
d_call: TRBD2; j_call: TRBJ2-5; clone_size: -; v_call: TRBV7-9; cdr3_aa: CASSLLSGGPGETQYF; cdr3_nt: TGTGCCAGCAGCTTGCTCAGCGGGGGGCCGGGGGAGACCCAGTACTTC
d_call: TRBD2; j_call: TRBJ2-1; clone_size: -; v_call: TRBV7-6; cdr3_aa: CASSRAGTSGSRSYNEQFF; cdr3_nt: TGTGCCAGCAGCCGTGCCGGGACTAGCGGGAGTCGATCCTACAATGAGCAGTTCTTC
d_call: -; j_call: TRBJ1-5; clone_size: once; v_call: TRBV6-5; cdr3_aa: CASSYLPPPQPQHF; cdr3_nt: TGTGCCAGCAGTTACCTACCTCCCCCACAGCCCCAGCATTTT
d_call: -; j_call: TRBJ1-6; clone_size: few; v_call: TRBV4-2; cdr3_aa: CASSQDRGGTASPLHF; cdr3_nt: TGTGCCAGCAGCCAAGATCGGGGAGGTACTGCTTCACCCCTCCACTTT
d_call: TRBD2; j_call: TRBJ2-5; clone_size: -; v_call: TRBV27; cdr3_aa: CASRPFLGGTSGAIETQYF; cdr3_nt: TGTGCCAGCAGACCTTTCCTAGGGGGCACTAGCGGGGCCATAGAGACCCAGTACTTC
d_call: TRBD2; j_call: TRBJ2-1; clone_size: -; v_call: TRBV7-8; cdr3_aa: CASSLGRLAGNNEQFF; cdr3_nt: TGTGCCAGCAGCTTAGGGCGCCTAGCGGGCAACAATGAGCAGTTCTTC
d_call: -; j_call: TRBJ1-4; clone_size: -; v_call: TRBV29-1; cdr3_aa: CSVVGGIDEKLFF; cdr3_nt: TGCAGCGTTGTTGGTGGTATAGATGAAAAACTGTTTTTT
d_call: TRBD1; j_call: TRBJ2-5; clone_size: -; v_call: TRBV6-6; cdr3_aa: CASSKRQGARETQYF; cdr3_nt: TGTGCCAGCAGCAAAAGACAGGGGGCGCGGGAGACCCAGTACTTC
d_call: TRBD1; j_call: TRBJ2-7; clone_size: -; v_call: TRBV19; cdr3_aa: CASSTKDRGAYEQYF; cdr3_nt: TGTGCCAGTAGTACCAAGGACAGGGGCGCCTACGAGCAGTACTTC
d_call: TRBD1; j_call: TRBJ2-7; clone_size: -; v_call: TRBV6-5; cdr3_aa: CASSPGTGSREQYF; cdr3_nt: TGTGCCAGCAGTCCCGGGACAGGGAGCCGCGAGCAGTACTTC
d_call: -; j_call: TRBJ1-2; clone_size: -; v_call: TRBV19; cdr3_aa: CASSYSSGGYTF; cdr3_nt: TGTGCCAGTAGTTATTCGTCTGGCGGCTACACCTTC
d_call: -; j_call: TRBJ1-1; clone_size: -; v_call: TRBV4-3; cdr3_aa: CASSTDTNTEAFF; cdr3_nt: TGCGCCAGCAGCACGGACACGAACACTGAAGCTTTCTTT
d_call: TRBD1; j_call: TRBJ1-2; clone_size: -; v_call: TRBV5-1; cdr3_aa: CASGAGGASYGYTF; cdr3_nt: TGCGCCAGCGGAGCAGGGGGCGCGTCCTATGGCTACACCTTC
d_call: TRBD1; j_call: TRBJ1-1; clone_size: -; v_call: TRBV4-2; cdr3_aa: CASSQHPGQLNTEAFF; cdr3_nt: TGTGCCAGCAGCCAACATCCGGGACAGCTCAACACTGAAGCTTTCTTT
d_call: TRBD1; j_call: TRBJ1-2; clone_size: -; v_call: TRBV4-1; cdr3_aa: CASSQDVTRDRVLGYTF; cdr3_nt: TGCGCCAGCAGCCAAGATGTGACCCGCGACAGGGTTCTCGGCTACACCTTC
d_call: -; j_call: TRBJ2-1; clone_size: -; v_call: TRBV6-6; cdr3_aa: CASSQDSNNEQFF; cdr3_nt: TGTGCCAGCAGCCAAGACAGCAACAATGAGCAGTTCTTC